What follows are 2 T cell receptor beta chains derived from one specimen sequenced in a study of response to subunit inactivated influenza vaccine. One entry per CDR3 protein, called by TCRdb with MiXCR from the RT-PCR reads. The table has about 700,000 distinct CDR3 sequences, approximately 15% seen once. This specimen consisted of PBMCs from blood, obtained approximately 15 days before vaccination. Source of these receptors: a man aged 50-59 years who received an inactivated influenza vaccine.

This chain connects TRBV11-2 to TRBJ2-7, with 8 nucleotides matching TRBD1. Trimming at V came to 4 bases and at J to 5 bases, leaving 10 bases not matched to a gene. There are 15 residues in the CDR3. Looked up from germline, CDR1 is SGHAT and CDR2 is FQNNGV. CDR3 amino acids: CASSYTDRGGNEQYF. The CDR3 coding sequence is TGTGCCAGCAGCTATACTGACAGGGGCGGTAACGAGCAGTACTTC.

This sequence joins TRBV5-6 and TRBJ2-1, with 13 bases aligning to TRBD2. The CDR3 is 16 residues long. V lost 3 bases to trimming and J lost 10 bases; unmatched junction nucleotides: 10. The germline V gene has CDR1 SGHDT and CDR2 YYEEEE. CDR3 nucleotides: TGTGCCAGCAGCTATAGACTAGCGGGAGGCCTCGTCGAGCAGTTCTTC. Its translation: CASSYRLAGGLVEQFF.